The 4 T cell receptor beta chains in this list originate from one sample, sequenced in a study of cytomegalovirus exposure and HLA in healthy donors. PCR primers comprised 60 Vbeta and 13 Jbeta primers. The method was immunoSEQ multiplex PCR; TCRdb's version includes in-frame clones alone and lacks a portion of them. The sample comprises 150,000 to 200,000 clones, 82% of which are singletons, and less than 2% rests with the top ten. The sample was PBMCs. The receptors shown here come from a man between 40 and 49 years old in good health and CMV-seronegative.

This chain uses TRBV2 with TRBJ2-7, with TRBD1 matching 7 bases. This CDR3 region has 14 residues. V shed 6 bases, J shed 3 bases, and the junction held 8 bases outside the gene matches. The V gene's germline CDR1 is SNHLY and CDR2 FYNNEI. In DNA, the CDR3 is TGTGCCAGCAGGAGGGGGACAGTACTCTACGAGCAGTACTTC. Protein sequence: CASRRGTVLYEQYF.

The count of this clone is one. This chain joins TRBV28 and TRBJ2-5, with 9 bases identical to TRBD1. V lost 4 bases and J lost 4; bases outside the gene matches: 7. Germline V CDR1 and CDR2: MDHEN, SYDVKM. The CDR3 is 15 residues long. DNA for the CDR3: TGTGCCAGCAGTTCAGCCGGGACAGGGACAGAGACCCAGTACTTC. Encoded protein: CASSSAGTGTETQYF.

The CDR3 is CASSQGLGSTYNEQFF. CDR3 DNA sequence: TGTGCCAGCAGCCAAGGGCTCGGGAGTACCTACAATGAGCAGTTCTTC. The J gene is TRBJ2-1, the V gene TRBV4-2; D possibly corresponds to TRBD2 (6 bases). The germline V and J ends were trimmed by 1 base and 2 bases, with 12 bases remaining between them. The CDR3 is made up of 16 amino acids. In germline, CDR1 is LGHNA, CDR2 YNFKEQ.

The V and J genes are TRBV6-6 and TRBJ2-1, with 7 bases identical to TRBD2. The V and J ends lost 2 bases and 7 bases, in that order; junction bases with no gene match: 8. The CDR3 length is 15 residues. Germline V gives CDR1 MNHNY, CDR2 SVGAGI (reference sequence). The chain's CDR3 is CASSYGREGKNEQFF. The CDR3 DNA sequence: TGTGCCAGCAGTTACGGTAGGGAGGGTAAGAATGAGCAGTTCTTC.